This T cell receptor beta chain was retrieved from a study of blood T cell repertoires in COVID-19 (dated by TCRdb to the early 2020s). For the wider study: Samples from collaborators originated in the United States, Italy and Spain and spanned both the acute and convalescent phases of COVID-19. The material from the prospective study consisted of cDNA or gDNA derived from T cells, B-cell-depleted T cells, or PBMCs. The dataset comprised deeply sampled blood TCRbeta repertoires from subjects exposed to, actively infected with, or recovered from COVID-19. A freely available public database, intended as a resource for researchers studying the immune response to SARS-CoV-2, is where the repertoires were released. Samples were obtained from the ongoing ImmuneRACE study (first 160 participants) and from 950 to 1,500 subjects provided by 6 global collaborators. Sample metadata almost always included a de-identified subject ID, COVID-19 status, age in years and sex. HLA class I and class II types, where available, came from metadata supplied by the sample provider rather than from assay-based typing.

The collaborating institutions used their own protocols to collect whole blood in K2EDTA tubes. For TCRbeta analysis, collaborator samples were shipped as frozen whole blood, as isolated PBMCs, or as DNA extracted from either sample type. TCRbeta CDR3 regions were amplified from genomic DNA using the immunoSEQ Assay, a bias-controlled multiplex PCR. Regarding the original processing steps: The number of nucleated cells in each sample was estimated from the amplification of reference gene primers within the assay. To quantify the absolute abundance of each unique TCRbeta CDR3 rearrangement, sequence reads were collapsed and filtered. Productive Simpson clonality was computed per sample as the square root of Simpson's diversity index over productive rearrangements. Here the immuneACCESS table is served through TCRdb, limited to in-frame sequences with V and J called. Missing clones are a known gap in these copies; in checked studies unresolved V genes cover under half, and the rest lacks a known reason. Clone size and V and J calls were adopted from that table, with D and trimming inferred from the DNA. Within this sample are roughly 330,000 clones, with about 82% of them counted one time only. The ten largest account for around 1.7% of the sample.

A word on this clone: The antigen it binds to is not known. Base qualities are not at hand, and no much larger clone is one base apart.

The full study reports these points: The quantity of clinical and demographic metadata differed by source and by participant and was supplied without curation.

At the junction V is shortened by 1 base and J by 7 bases, with 13 bases in between. The CDR1 and CDR2 encoded by the germline V gene are LGHNA and YSLEER. The CDR3 holds 14 amino acids from the cysteine to the phenylalanine. The entry retains the CDR3 DNA only, 42 bases that are in frame from base 1. The sequence derives from a woman in her forties or fifties with acute or convalescent COVID-19. The sample taken for sequencing was peripheral blood. The chain was built from TRBV4-3 and TRBJ1-2, with no D gene named confidently. The DNA sequence reads TGCGCCAGCAGCCAAGGGTCGAAGAGGTCTGGCTACACCTTC. The encoded protein is CASSQGSKRSGYTF.